These 21 T cell receptor beta chains share one sample of origin, sequenced in a study of CD8 T cells in Susac syndrome (dated by TCRdb to about 2019). Libraries were constructed by the immunoSEQ multiplex PCR assay. RNA was extracted with the RNeasy kit and roughly 0.5 to 1 ug was reverse transcribed using random hexamers. The public reads were reprocessed in TCRdb via fastp at Q25 and MiXCR, keeping in-frame beta chains. Every entry covers one CDR3 protein and lists the most common genes and DNA from its rows. This sample has hundreds of thousands of distinct CDR3 sequences in its table, and 75% to 90% of those were observed once. The leading ten clones occupy 0.12% of the sample. Sequenced: CD8+ T cells from PBMCs. Receptors originate from a human donor with multiple sclerosis.

The rearrangement links TRBV13 to TRBJ1-1, with no clear D. Germline V gives CDR1 PRHDT, CDR2 FYEKMQ (reference sequence). This CDR3 spans 15 amino acids. With 0 bases removed from V and 0 bases from J, the gap between germline ends came to 8 bases. The CDR3 sequence: CASSLGPGLNTEAFF. The CDR3 nucleotides read TGTGCCAGCAGCTTAGGTCCGGGATTGAACACTGAAGCTTTCTTT.

V gene TRBV29-1 combines with J gene TRBJ1-2, with unresolved D. The CDR3 is made up of 15 amino acids. With 1 base removed from V and 3 bases from J, the gap between germline ends came to 15 bases. Germline V CDR1 and CDR2: SQVTM, ANQGSEA. The CDR3 here is CSVEGSGIEDYGYTF. In DNA, the CDR3 is TGCAGCGTTGAAGGTTCGGGTATAGAAGACTATGGCTACACCTTC.

V usage is TRBV6-1 and J usage is TRBJ2-2; 8 positions match TRBD2. Germline assignment: CDR1 MNHNS and CDR2 SASEGT. The junction had 9 bases not matched to a gene; V was cut back by 2 bases and J by 4 bases. CDR3 length: 17 residues. This CDR3 reads CASSESPGLALTGELFF. In DNA form, the CDR3 reads TGTGCCAGCAGTGAAAGTCCCGGACTAGCCCTCACCGGGGAGCTGTTTTTT.

This chain joins TRBV2 and TRBJ2-1, with TRBD1 matching over 11 bases. J was trimmed by 8 bases and V by 8 bases; bases with no gene match: 11. This CDR3 is 15 amino acids long. Germline CDR1 reads SNHLY; CDR2 reads FYNNEI. CDR3 sequence: CASLKVGTGGYEQFF. The CDR3 DNA follows: TGTGCCAGCCTAAAAGTCGGGACAGGGGGATATGAGCAGTTCTTC. Filled out from reference TRBV2 and TRBJ2-1, the complete variable domain reads EPEVTQTPSHQVTQMGQEVILRCVPISNHLYFYWYRQILGQKVEFLVSFYNNEISEKSEIFDDQFSVERPDGSNFTLKIRSTKLEDSAMYFCASLKVGTGGYEQFFGPGTRLTVL.

The chain couples TRBV15 to TRBJ2-2; 9 bases are shared with TRBD1. The V segment lost 3 bases and the J segment 3 bases; nucleotides outside the gene matches: 2. Germline V gene lookup returns CDR1 LNHNV and CDR2 YYDKDF (reference sequence). There are 15 residues in the CDR3. The CDR3 sequence is CATSRGQGHTGELFF. The CDR3 DNA reads TGTGCCACCAGCAGGGGACAGGGACACACCGGGGAGCTGTTTTTT.

This sequence joins TRBV21-1 and TRBJ1-6. TRBV21-1 is a listed pseudogene. This CDR3 contains 17 residues. The CDR3 loop is CASSGKEDRTRNSPLHF. DNA for the CDR3: TGTGCCAGCAGCGGAAAGGAGGATAGAACGCGTAATTCACCCCTCCACTTT.

This chain links TRBV5-8 with TRBJ1-4; 11 bases agree with TRBD1. This CDR3 spans 17 amino acids. Trimming took 4 bases from V and 3 from J; bases not matched to a gene: 8. The germline gives CDR1 SGHTS, CDR2 YDEGEE. In nucleotides, the CDR3 is TGTGCCAGCAGCGCGGGACAGGGGGACTTAGCTAATGAAAAACTGTTTTTT. Its translation is CASSAGQGDLANEKLFF.

The CDR3 DNA reads as TGTGCCAGCAGCTCTCTCTATCGGGACCAAGATACGCAGTATTTT. Amino acids: CASSSLYRDQDTQYF. This sequence joins TRBV5-4 and TRBJ2-3; D is possibly TRBD1 or TRBD2 (5 bases each). Germline CDR1 and CDR2: SGHNT and YYREEE (reference sequence). CDR3 length equals 15 residues. Trimming cost V 3 bases and J 5 bases, with 16 bases left between them. Based on the CDR3 plus reference TRBV5-4 and TRBJ2-3, the full variable domain is ETGVTQSPTHLIKTRGQQVTLRCSSQSGHNTVSWYQQALGQGPQFIFQYYREEENGRGNFPPRFSGLQFPNYSSELNVNALELDDSALYLCASSSLYRDQDTQYFGPGTRLTVL.

This chain links TRBV4-1 with TRBJ2-7, with 7 bases aligning to TRBD2. Germline V lookup: CDR1 MGHRA, CDR2 YSYEKL. This CDR3 has 16 amino acids. V dropped 4 bases and J dropped 0; count of bases not matched to a gene: 9. CDR3 DNA sequence: TGCGCCAGCAGCCGAAAACTAGCGCCAAGCTCCTACGAGCAGTACTTC. This translates into CASSRKLAPSSYEQYF.

The chain couples TRBV29-1 to TRBJ2-3, with D perhaps TRBD2 (5 bases). V was cut by 7 bases and J by 5 bases, with 16 bases left in between. The CDR3 runs 13 residues. The germline V gene encodes CDR1 SQVTM and CDR2 ANQGSEA. The CDR3 bases are TGCAGCGCTGTGGAGGCTCTAGGAGATACGCAGTATTTT. Amino acid sequence: CSAVEALGDTQYF.

This chain's CDR3 is CASSQVTGANVLTF. CDR3 nucleotides: TGCGCCAGCAGCCAAGTCACTGGGGCCAACGTCCTGACTTTC. The chain joins TRBV4-1 to TRBJ2-6; D gene uncertain. Germline V gene data show CDR1 as MGHRA and CDR2 as YSYEKL. This CDR3 contains 14 residues. Between the trimmed V and J ends, which lost 1 base and 2 bases, there was a span of 3 bases.

The genes are TRBV7-6 and TRBJ1-4; D is uncertain. Germline V lookup: CDR1 SGHVS, CDR2 FNYEAQ. V gave up 1 base and J gave up 0 bases, with 12 bases separating them. There are 17 residues in the CDR3. The CDR3 here is CASSLDGADATNEKLFF. The CDR3 nucleotides are TGTGCCAGCAGCTTAGATGGCGCGGACGCAACTAATGAAAAACTGTTTTTT.

The chain recombines TRBV29-1 with TRBJ2-3; a weak D match, TRBD1 (6 bases). This CDR3 has 16 amino acids. Germline V gives CDR1 SQVTM, CDR2 ANQGSEA. V lost 3 bases to trimming and J lost 5 bases, with 21 bases between them. CDR3 sequence: CSVETPDSVGVDTQYF. DNA for the CDR3: TGCAGCGTTGAGACCCCGGACAGCGTCGGAGTAGATACGCAGTATTTT.

The chain recombines TRBV29-1 with TRBJ1-3; D is possibly TRBD1 (5 bases). CDR3 size: 15 residues. V lost 7 bases, J lost 0 bases, and 16 bases lay in between. In germline, CDR1 is SQVTM, CDR2 ANQGSEA. The CDR3 here is CSARSQASSGNTIYF. The CDR3 region has the DNA TGCAGCGCCCGATCACAGGCGAGCTCTGGAAACACCATATATTTT.

This clonotype showed up just a few times. The rearrangement joins TRBV12-3 or TRBV12-4 to TRBJ2-7; unclear D gene. The germline V and J ends were trimmed by 4 bases and 2 bases, with 21 bases remaining between them. This CDR3 region has 17 residues. CDR3 protein: CASSSSSISDATYEQYF. In DNA form, the CDR3 reads TGTGCCAGCAGTTCCTCATCTATATCGGACGCGACCTACGAGCAGTACTTC.

The rearrangement uses TRBV11-2 and TRBJ1-2, with a possible D match to TRBD1 (5 bases). Germline-derived CDR1 and CDR2 are SGHAT and FQNNGV. CDR3 length: 14 residues. Between the trimmed V and J ends, which lost 2 bases and 4 bases, there was a span of 11 bases. CDR3: CASSLLQGGYGYTF. The CDR3 region has the DNA TGTGCCAGCAGCTTATTGCAGGGAGGCTATGGCTACACCTTC. The whole variable domain, remainder taken from reference TRBV11-2 and TRBJ1-2, is EAGVAQSPRYKIIEKRQSVAFWCNPISGHATLYWYQQILGQGPKLLIQFQNNGVVDDSQLPKDRFSAERLKGVDSTLKIQPAKLEDSAVYLCASSLLQGGYGYTFGSGTRLTVV.

The chain employs TRBV27 and TRBJ2-7; the D gene is possibly TRBD1 (6 bases). The CDR3 is 14 residues long. With 8 bases removed from V and 0 bases from J, the gap between germline ends came to 14 bases. Germline CDR1 reads MNHEY; CDR2 reads SMNVEV (reference sequence). This chain's CDR3 is CASGKRGISYEQYF. CDR3 nucleotide sequence: TGTGCCAGCGGTAAAAGGGGGATCTCCTACGAGCAGTACTTC.

The chain employs TRBV30 and TRBJ2-1, with a weak D call TRBD2 (6 bases). From germline, CDR1 is GTSNPN and CDR2 SVGIG (reference sequence). Deletions cut 0 bases from V and 4 bases from J, with 10 bases between. This CDR3 has 14 residues. The CDR3 bases are TGTGCCTGGAGTGTAGGGCGGGGTTACAATGAGCAGTTCTTC. Protein: CAWSVGRGYNEQFF.

This clonotype has only one observation. This chain joins TRBV20-1 and TRBJ1-2, with D perhaps TRBD1 (5 bases). Trimming stripped 3 bases from V and 2 bases from J, with 13 bases between. Per the germline V gene, CDR1 is DFQATT and CDR2 is SNEGSKA (reference sequence). CDR3 length: 14 residues. CDR3 DNA sequence: TGCAGTGCTAGGGTGCTCCGGGACAACTATGGCTACACCTTC. This encodes CSARVLRDNYGYTF.

The V and J genes are TRBV19 and TRBJ2-7, with D possibly matching TRBD1 (6 bases). V gave up 4 bases and J gave up 3 bases, with 13 bases separating them. The length of the CDR3 is 14 residues. Germline V gene lookup returns CDR1 LNHDA and CDR2 SQIVND (reference sequence). CDR3 loop: CASSTPEQGYEQYF. The CDR3 DNA reads TGTGCCAGTAGTACTCCAGAACAGGGCTACGAGCAGTACTTC.

This rearrangement joins TRBV20-1 to TRBJ2-1, with 7 bases lining up with TRBD2. Trimming removed 7 bases from V and 2 bases from J; junction bases left unmatched: 5. The CDR3 contains 13 residues. The germline V gene encodes CDR1 DFQATT and CDR2 SNEGSKA (reference sequence). The CDR3 DNA is TGCAGTGTAGGGGAGGGCGCCTACAATGAGCAGTTCTTC. Translation: CSVGEGAYNEQFF.